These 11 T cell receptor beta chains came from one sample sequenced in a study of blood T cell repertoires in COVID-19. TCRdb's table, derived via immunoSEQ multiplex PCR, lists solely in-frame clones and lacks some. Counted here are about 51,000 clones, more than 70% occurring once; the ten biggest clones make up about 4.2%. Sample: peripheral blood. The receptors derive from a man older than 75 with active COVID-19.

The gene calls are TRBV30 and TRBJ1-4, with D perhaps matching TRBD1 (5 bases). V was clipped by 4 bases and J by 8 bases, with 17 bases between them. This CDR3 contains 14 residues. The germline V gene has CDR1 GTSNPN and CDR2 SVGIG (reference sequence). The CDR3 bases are TGTGCCTGGAATCCGATGGCGGGGCGAGAAAAACTGTTTTTT. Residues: CAWNPMAGREKLFF.

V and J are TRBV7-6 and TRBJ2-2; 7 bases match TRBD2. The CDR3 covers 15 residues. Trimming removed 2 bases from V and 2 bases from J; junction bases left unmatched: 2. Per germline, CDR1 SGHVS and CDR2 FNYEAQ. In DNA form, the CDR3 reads TGTGCCAGCAGCTTATCGGGGGGTAACACCGGGGAGCTGTTTTTT. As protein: CASSLSGGNTGELFF. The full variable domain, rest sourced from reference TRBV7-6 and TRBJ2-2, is GAGVSQSPRYKVTKRGQDVALRCDPISGHVSLYWYRQALGQGPEFLTYFNYEAQQDKSGLPNDRFSAERPEGSISTLTIQRTEQRDSAMYRCASSLSGGNTGELFFGEGSRLTVL.

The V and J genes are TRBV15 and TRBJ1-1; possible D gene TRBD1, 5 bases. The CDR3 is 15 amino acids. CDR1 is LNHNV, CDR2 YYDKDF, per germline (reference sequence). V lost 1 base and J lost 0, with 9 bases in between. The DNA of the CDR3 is TGTGCCACCAGCAGAGTCGGGGGGTTGAACACTGAAGCTTTCTTT. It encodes CATSRVGGLNTEAFF.

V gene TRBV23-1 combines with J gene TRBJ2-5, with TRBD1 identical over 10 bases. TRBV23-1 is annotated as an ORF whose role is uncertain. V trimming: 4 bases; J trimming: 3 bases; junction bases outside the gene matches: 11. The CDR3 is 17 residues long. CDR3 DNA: TGCGCCAGCAGTCCCCCCTATGACAGGGGGCAAGAAGAGACCCAGTACTTC. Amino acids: CASSPPYDRGQEETQYF.

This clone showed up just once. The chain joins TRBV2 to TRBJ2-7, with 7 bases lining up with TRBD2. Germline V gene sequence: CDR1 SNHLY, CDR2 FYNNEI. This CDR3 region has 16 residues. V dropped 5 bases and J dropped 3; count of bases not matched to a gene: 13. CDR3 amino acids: CASSPEVAGARYEQYF. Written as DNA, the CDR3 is TGTGCCAGCAGTCCGGAAGTCGCGGGAGCACGCTACGAGCAGTACTTC. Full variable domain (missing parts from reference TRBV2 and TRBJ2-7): EPEVTQTPSHQVTQMGQEVILRCVPISNHLYFYWYRQILGQKVEFLVSFYNNEISEKSEIFDDQFSVERPDGSNFTLKIRSTKLEDSAMYFCASSPEVAGARYEQYFGPGTRLTVT.

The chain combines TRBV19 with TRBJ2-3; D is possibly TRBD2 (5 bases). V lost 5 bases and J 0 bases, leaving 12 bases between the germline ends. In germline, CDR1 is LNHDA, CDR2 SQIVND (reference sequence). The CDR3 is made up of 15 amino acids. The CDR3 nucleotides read TGTGCCAGTAGTGCTAGCCCTCCTAGCACAGATACGCAGTATTTT. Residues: CASSASPPSTDTQYF.

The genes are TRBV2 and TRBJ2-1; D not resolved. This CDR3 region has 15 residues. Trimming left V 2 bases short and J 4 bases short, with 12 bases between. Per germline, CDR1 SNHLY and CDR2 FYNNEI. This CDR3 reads CASSERLSQYNEQFF. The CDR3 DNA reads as TGTGCCAGCAGTGAAAGACTTTCGCAGTACAATGAGCAGTTCTTC.

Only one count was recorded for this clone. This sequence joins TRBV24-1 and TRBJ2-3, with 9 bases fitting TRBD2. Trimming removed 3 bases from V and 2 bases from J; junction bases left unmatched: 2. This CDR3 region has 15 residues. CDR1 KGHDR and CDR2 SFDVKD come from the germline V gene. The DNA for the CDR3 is TGTGCCACCAGTGATCCTAGCGGGGCCACAGATACGCAGTATTTT. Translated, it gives CATSDPSGATDTQYF.

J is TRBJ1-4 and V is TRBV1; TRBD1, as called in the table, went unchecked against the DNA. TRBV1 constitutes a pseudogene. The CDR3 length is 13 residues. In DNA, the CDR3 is TGCACCAGCAGCCAATTCCATCGAGGACAGGGAAATTTT. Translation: CTSSQFHRGQGNF.

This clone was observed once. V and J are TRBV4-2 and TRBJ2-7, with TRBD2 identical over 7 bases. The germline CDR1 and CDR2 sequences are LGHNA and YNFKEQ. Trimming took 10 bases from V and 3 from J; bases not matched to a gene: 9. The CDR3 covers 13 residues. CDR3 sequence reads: CATSPGGSYEQYF. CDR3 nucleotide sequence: TGTGCCACCTCCCCTGGCGGGAGCTACGAGCAGTACTTC.

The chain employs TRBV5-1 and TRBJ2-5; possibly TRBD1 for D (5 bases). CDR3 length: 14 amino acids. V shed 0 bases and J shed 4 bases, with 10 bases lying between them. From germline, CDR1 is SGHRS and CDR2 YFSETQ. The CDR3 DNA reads TGCGCCAGCAGCTTGGTGCAGGGTCGAGAGACCCAGTACTTC. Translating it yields CASSLVQGRETQYF.